This T cell receptor (beta chain) stems from a study of blood T cell repertoires in COVID-19. Study in general: From the United States, Italy and Spain came samples of acute and convalescent COVID-19. Nucleic acid was either cDNA or gDNA, and it came from T cells, B-cell-depleted T cells, or PBMCs.

The CDR3 spans 16 residues. V trimming: 1 base; J trimming: 4 bases; junction bases outside the gene matches: 7. Germline-derived CDR1 and CDR2 are SGHDN and FVKESK. Per the original data handling: From reference gene primer amplification, estimates of nucleated cell counts were derived. Here immunoSEQ multiplex PCR was the method, and the copy in TCRdb shows in-frame clones only, minus some. From that table come the V and J calls and clone size; the DNA was used to work out D and trimming. Among some 99,000 clones, around 82% were seen once, and the ten largest hold roughly 4%. This receptor was obtained from a human donor in a cohort sampled during active or convalescent COVID-19. The specimen sequenced was peripheral blood. The rearrangement links TRBV14 to TRBJ2-7; 10 bases are a match to TRBD2. The CDR3: CASSQGPLAGRYEQYF. In DNA, the CDR3 is TGTGCCAGCAGCCAAGGTCCACTAGCGGGACGGTACGAGCAGTACTTC.